What follows are 20 T cell receptor beta chains derived from one specimen sequenced in a study of cytomegalovirus exposure and HLA in healthy donors. PCR was performed using 60 Vbeta and 13 Jbeta primers. Sequencing was performed with immunoSEQ multiplex PCR; in TCRdb, only in-frame clones are kept and a portion is missing. The sample lists some 120,000 clones, roughly 84% occurring once. The sequencing sample was made of PBMCs. These receptors were taken from a woman aged 18-29 years in good health and CMV-seropositive.

This clone was seen only once. The genes are TRBV2 and TRBJ2-3, with D possibly matching TRBD2 (6 bases). The CDR3 extends over 13 amino acids. Germline V lookup: CDR1 SNHLY, CDR2 FYNNEI. Between the trimmed V and J ends, which lost 0 bases and 6 bases, there was a span of 7 bases. The CDR3 coding sequence is TGTGCCAGCAGTGAAGCTGGAGGGGATACGCAGTATTTT. Translating gives CASSEAGGDTQYF.

The chain links TRBV14 to TRBJ2-3; no reliable D call. The CDR3 has 15 amino acids. Germline CDR1 SGHDN, CDR2 FVKESK. The V gene lost 4 bases and the J gene lost 0 bases, with 11 bases spanning the gap. This CDR3 reads CASSLEQISTDTQYF. The CDR3 DNA follows: TGTGCCAGCAGCCTTGAACAGATTAGCACAGATACGCAGTATTTT.

The V gene is TRBV4-1, the J gene TRBJ2-7; 11 bases are shared with TRBD1. Trimming removed 4 bases from V and 6 bases from J; junction bases left unmatched: 5. This CDR3 is 14 amino acids long. Germline CDR1 is MGHRA and CDR2 is YSYEKL. The CDR3 is CASSPGQGGSEQYF. CDR3 sequence (DNA): TGCGCCAGCAGCCCGGGACAGGGGGGATCCGAGCAGTACTTC.

The genes are TRBV5-1 and TRBJ2-7, with D unresolved. V was pared by 0 bases and J by 0 bases, with 10 bases between. The CDR3 consists of 15 residues. Per germline, CDR1 SGHRS and CDR2 YFSETQ. The CDR3 protein is CASSLGAKPSYEQYF. The CDR3 nucleotides read TGCGCCAGCAGCTTGGGGGCCAAACCCTCCTACGAGCAGTACTTC.

The chain is built from TRBV5-4 and TRBJ1-2, with D possibly matching TRBD1 (5 bases). V lost 0 bases and J lost 4, with 10 bases in between. This CDR3 has 14 amino acids. Germline V gene lookup returns CDR1 SGHNT and CDR2 YYREEE (reference sequence). The CDR3 here is CASSLEGAVYGYTF. In nucleotides, the CDR3 is TGTGCCAGCAGCTTGGAAGGGGCCGTCTATGGCTACACCTTC.

The V gene is TRBV7-9, the J gene TRBJ1-2; D is unresolved. In germline, CDR1 is SEHNR, CDR2 FQNEAQ (reference sequence). The CDR3 runs to 14 residues. The V end was cut by 3 bases, the J end by 2 bases, with 10 bases between. In nucleotides, the CDR3 is TGTGCCAGCAGCTTTCCAGAAATCAACTATGGCTACACCTTC. The encoded protein is CASSFPEINYGYTF.

This clone was seen a few times. The chain joins TRBV6-1 to TRBJ2-7; unclear D gene. Germline CDR1 and CDR2: MNHNS and SASEGT. The CDR3 covers 10 residues. Between the trimmed V and J ends, which lost 7 bases and 7 bases, there was a span of 8 bases. The CDR3 DNA follows: TGTGCCAGCATCTCCCCGGAGCAGTACTTC. This translates into CASISPEQYF.

The table lists this clone with a few counts. The V call is TRBV9, the J call TRBJ2-7, with TRBD1 matching over 8 bases. The germline gives CDR1 SGDLS, CDR2 YYNGEE. The CDR3 consists of 13 residues. The J segment lost 4 bases and the V segment lost 3 bases, leaving 3 bases of the junction unmatched. CDR3 nucleotide sequence: TGTGCCAGCAGCGACGGACAGGGATACGAGCAGTACTTC. It specifies CASSDGQGYEQYF.

This clone was counted a few times. The chain has TRBV5-1 and TRBJ1-1, with 11 positions matching TRBD1. This CDR3 contains 14 residues. Germline CDR1 and CDR2: SGHRS and YFSETQ. Losses at the gene ends were 4 bases for V and 1 base for J; bases not matched to a gene: 0. In DNA form, the CDR3 reads TGCGCCAGCAGCGGGACAGGGGGGAACACTGAAGCTTTCTTT. Its protein is CASSGTGGNTEAFF.

The chain is built from TRBV2 and TRBJ1-4; D is perhaps TRBD1 (6 bases). CDR1 and CDR2 (germline): SNHLY, FYNNEI. This CDR3 spans 15 amino acids. V lost 5 bases to trimming and J lost 3 bases, with 13 bases between them. CDR3 DNA sequence: TGTGCCAGCAGTTTACAGGGAGAAGCTAATGAAAAACTGTTTTTT. This codes for CASSLQGEANEKLFF.

The J gene is TRBJ1-4, the V gene TRBV15; TRBD1 agrees at 11 bases. CDR1 and CDR2 (germline): LNHNV, YYDKDF (reference sequence). CDR3 length equals 15 residues. After removal of 7 bases from V and 4 bases from J, the junction contained 5 bases not matched to a gene. The CDR3 loop reads CATMRTGGGNEKLFF. The CDR3 bases are TGTGCCACCATGCGGACAGGGGGCGGTAATGAAAAACTGTTTTTT.

This chain connects TRBV5-1 to TRBJ1-2; possible D gene TRBD1, 6 bases. CDR1 is SGHRS and CDR2 is YFSETQ in the germline V gene. The CDR3 spans 13 residues. V lost 3 bases and J 4 bases, leaving 10 bases between the germline ends. The CDR3 sequence: CASSSLQGYGYTF. The CDR3 coding sequence is TGCGCCAGCAGCTCCCTACAGGGCTATGGCTACACCTTC.

This clone showed up just once. The J gene is TRBJ2-5, the V gene TRBV6-1; D perhaps matches TRBD2 (5 bases). V gave up 0 bases and J gave up 7 bases, with 18 bases separating them. There are 16 residues in the CDR3. Germline V lookup: CDR1 MNHNS, CDR2 SASEGT. DNA of the CDR3: TGTGCCAGCAGTGAAGCGTATTTGACTCCGGGGTCGACCCAGTACTTC. It encodes CASSEAYLTPGSTQYF.

The chain recombines TRBV2 with TRBJ1-3, with D unresolved. Trimming took 1 base from V and 4 from J, leaving 20 bases between them. From germline, CDR1 is SNHLY and CDR2 FYNNEI. This CDR3 has 18 amino acids. The CDR3 bases are TGTGCCAGCAGTGAAGAATGGGTCGGCCCTACGGGAGGAAACACCATATATTTT. It is translated as CASSEEWVGPTGGNTIYF.

The rearrangement uses TRBV4-1 and TRBJ2-7; D uncertain. V lost 1 base, J lost 3 bases, and 10 bases lay in between. From germline, CDR1 is MGHRA and CDR2 YSYEKL. This CDR3 contains 14 residues. The CDR3 sequence: CASSQGVSNYEQYF. The DNA of the CDR3 is TGCGCCAGCAGCCAAGGTGTGAGCAACTACGAGCAGTACTTC.

The V gene is TRBV5-1, the J gene TRBJ2-7; 15 bases are shared with TRBD2. The CDR3 is 18 amino acids. The V gene's germline CDR1 is SGHRS and CDR2 YFSETQ. With 3 bases clipped from V and 2 bases from J, the junction kept 9 bases outside the gene matches. The CDR3 DNA sequence: TGCGCCAGCAGCTGGGGGACTAGCGGGGGGCCTAGCCCCTACGAGCAGTACTTC. It codes for CASSWGTSGGPSPYEQYF.

The V call is TRBV6-5, the J call TRBJ1-1; a weak D match, TRBD1 (5 bases). Germline lookup yields CDR1 MNHEY and CDR2 SVGAGI. The CDR3 spans 13 residues. V lost 10 bases, J lost 11 bases, and 23 bases lay in between. CDR3 protein: CATQGGDINAAFF. CDR3 DNA sequence: TGTGCCACCCAGGGAGGGGATATCAACGCGGCTTTCTTT.

V is TRBV5-5 and J is TRBJ2-3; D is undetermined. The V gene's germline CDR1 is SGHKS and CDR2 YYEKEE (reference sequence). This CDR3 spans 16 amino acids. Trimming removed 4 bases from V and 2 bases from J, with 17 bases in between. CDR3 protein: CASSPQATTFTDTQYF. Here the CDR3 DNA reads TGTGCCAGCAGCCCTCAGGCGACCACTTTCACAGATACGCAGTATTTT.

The V gene is TRBV18, the J gene TRBJ2-3, with no clear D. The CDR3 is 12 amino acids. Germline CDR1 KGHSH, CDR2 LQKENI. Between the trimmed V and J ends, which lost 3 bases and 5 bases, there was a span of 6 bases. The CDR3 sequence is CASSPDKDTQYF. For the CDR3, the DNA is TGTGCCAGCTCACCCGACAAAGATACGCAGTATTTT.

The chain combines TRBV11-2 with TRBJ2-2; TRBD1 aligns across 7 bases. The CDR3 has 14 amino acids. The V gene's germline CDR1 is SGHAT and CDR2 FQNNGV. With 5 bases clipped from V and 6 bases from J, the junction kept 6 bases outside the gene matches. CDR3 DNA sequence: TGTGCCAGCAGCCTCAGACAGGGCCCCGGGGAGCTGTTTTTT. Protein product: CASSLRQGPGELFF.